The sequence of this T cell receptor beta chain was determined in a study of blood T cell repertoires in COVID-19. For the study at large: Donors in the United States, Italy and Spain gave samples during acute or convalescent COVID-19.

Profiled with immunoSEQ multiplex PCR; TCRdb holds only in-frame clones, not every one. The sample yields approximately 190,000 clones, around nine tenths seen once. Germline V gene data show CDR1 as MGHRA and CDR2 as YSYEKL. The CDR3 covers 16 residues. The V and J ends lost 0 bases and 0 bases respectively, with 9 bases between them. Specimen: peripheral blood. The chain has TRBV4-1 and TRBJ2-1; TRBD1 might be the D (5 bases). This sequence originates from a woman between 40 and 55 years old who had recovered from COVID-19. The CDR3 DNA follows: TGCGCCAGCAGCCAAGAACACAGGAGCTCCTACAATGAGCAGTTCTTC. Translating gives CASSQEHRSSYNEQFF.